A single sample gave rise to the 8 T cell receptor beta chains below, sequenced in a study of cytomegalovirus exposure and HLA in healthy donors. Both 60 Vbeta primers and 13 Jbeta primers went into the PCR. The data were produced by immunoSEQ multiplex PCR, yet TCRdb's version contains in-frame clones alone and is incomplete. The sample holds some 180,000 clones; around four fifths are singletons and the top ten take roughly 1.4%. The sequenced sample consisted of PBMCs. These receptors came from a man between 18 and 29 years old in good health and CMV-seronegative.

The rearrangement joins TRBV7-8 to TRBJ1-1; a weak D match, TRBD1 (5 bases). The CDR3 length is 15 residues. Trimming took 0 bases from V and 10 from J, leaving 18 bases between them. CDR1 is SGHVS, CDR2 FQNEAQ, per germline. The CDR3, as DNA: TGTGCCAGCAGCTTAGCAAGCAGGGAAACGAGTCGAGCTTTCTTT. Encoded protein: CASSLASRETSRAFF.

V and J are TRBV5-1 and TRBJ1-3; D gene unclear. V lost 0 bases and J 1 base, leaving 8 bases between the germline ends. The CDR3 spans 15 residues. Germline V gene sequence: CDR1 SGHRS, CDR2 YFSETQ. In DNA form, the CDR3 reads TGCGCCAGCAGCTTGGTGGCCGGGTCTGGAAACACCATATATTTT. The encoded protein is CASSLVAGSGNTIYF.

The chain couples TRBV4-3 to TRBJ2-3; D might be TRBD2 (6 bases). The V end lost 0 bases, the J end lost 6 bases, and 16 bases lay between the germline ends. This CDR3 comprises 16 residues. Germline V gene lookup returns CDR1 LGHNA and CDR2 YSLEER. CDR3 loop: CASSQDLGGVVDTQYF. The CDR3, as DNA: TGCGCCAGCAGCCAAGATTTAGGAGGGGTGGTGGATACGCAGTATTTT.

The rearrangement joins TRBV6-5 to TRBJ2-1, with 7 bases lining up with TRBD1. This CDR3 has 13 residues. V shed 2 bases, J shed 8 bases, and the junction held 3 bases outside the gene matches. CDR1 and CDR2 (germline): MNHEY, SVGAGI. CDR3 bases: TGTGCCAGCAGTTACGGGGACAGATATGAGCAGTTCTTC. Translated: CASSYGDRYEQFF.

The chain uses TRBV30 and TRBJ2-5; tentatively, D is TRBD2 (5 bases). CDR3 size: 11 residues. Per the germline V gene, CDR1 is GTSNPN and CDR2 is SVGIG (reference sequence). V dropped 1 base and J dropped 11 bases, with 11 bases sitting between them. The CDR3 bases are TGTGCCTGGAGTGGAGGTCGAGGGCAGTACTTC. Amino acid sequence: CAWSGGRGQYF.

The genes are TRBV7-2 and TRBJ2-3; 8 bases are a match to TRBD2. The CDR3 sequence is 16 residues long. Germline V lookup: CDR1 SGHTA, CDR2 FQGNSA. V lost 1 base and J lost 5; bases outside the gene matches: 8. The CDR3: CASSLVPGGTQDTQYF. Written as DNA, the CDR3 is TGTGCCAGCAGCTTAGTGCCGGGAGGGACCCAAGATACGCAGTATTTT.

The chain uses TRBV5-1 and TRBJ2-2; D is perhaps TRBD1 (6 bases). V lost 0 bases and J lost 5, with 14 bases in between. CDR1 and CDR2 (germline): SGHRS, YFSETQ. The length of the CDR3 is 16 residues. CDR3 amino acids: CASSLGQDRITGELFF. CDR3 bases: TGCGCCAGCAGCTTGGGACAGGACCGCATAACCGGGGAGCTGTTTTTT.

The chain links TRBV5-1 to TRBJ1-1; tentative D call: TRBD1 (5 bases). V gave up 1 base and J gave up 4 bases, with 14 bases separating them. Germline-derived CDR1 and CDR2 are SGHRS and YFSETQ. This CDR3 contains 15 residues. DNA for the CDR3: TGCGCCAGCAGCTTGTTACAGGCGGGGAGCACTGAAGCTTTCTTT. This sequence encodes CASSLLQAGSTEAFF.